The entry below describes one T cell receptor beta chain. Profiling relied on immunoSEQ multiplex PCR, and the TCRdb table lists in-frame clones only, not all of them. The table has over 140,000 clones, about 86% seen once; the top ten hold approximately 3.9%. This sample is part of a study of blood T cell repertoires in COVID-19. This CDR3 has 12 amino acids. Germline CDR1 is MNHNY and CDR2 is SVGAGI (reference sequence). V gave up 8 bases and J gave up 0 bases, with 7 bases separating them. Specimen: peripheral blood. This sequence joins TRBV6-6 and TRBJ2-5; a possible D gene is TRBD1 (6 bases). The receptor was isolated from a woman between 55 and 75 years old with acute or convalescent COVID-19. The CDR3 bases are TGTGCCAGCCAGGGGTACCAAGAGACCCAGTACTTC. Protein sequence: CASQGYQETQYF.